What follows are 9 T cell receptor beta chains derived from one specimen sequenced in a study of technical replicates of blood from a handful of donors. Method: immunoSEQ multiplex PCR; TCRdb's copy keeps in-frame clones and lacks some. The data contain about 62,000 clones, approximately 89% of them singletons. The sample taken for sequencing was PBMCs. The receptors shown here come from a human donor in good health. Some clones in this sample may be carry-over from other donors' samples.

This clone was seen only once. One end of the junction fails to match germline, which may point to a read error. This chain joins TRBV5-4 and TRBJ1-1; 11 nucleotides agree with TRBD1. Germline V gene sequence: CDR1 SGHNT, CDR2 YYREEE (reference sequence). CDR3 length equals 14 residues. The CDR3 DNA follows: TGCGCCAGCAGCTTAGGGACAGGGGGTGCTGAAGCTTTCTTT. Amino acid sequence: CASSLGTGGAEAFF.

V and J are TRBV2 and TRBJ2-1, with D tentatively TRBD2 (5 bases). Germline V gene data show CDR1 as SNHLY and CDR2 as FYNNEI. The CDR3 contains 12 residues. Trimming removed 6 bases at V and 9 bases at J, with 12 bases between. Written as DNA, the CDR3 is TGTGCCAGCAGCGGGATCACCGGTGAGCAGTTCTTC. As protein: CASSGITGEQFF.

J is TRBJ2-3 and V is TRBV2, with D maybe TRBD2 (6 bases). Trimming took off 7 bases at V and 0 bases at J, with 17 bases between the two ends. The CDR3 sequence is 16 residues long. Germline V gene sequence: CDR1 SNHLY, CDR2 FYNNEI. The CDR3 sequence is CASKGPTRQSTDTQYF. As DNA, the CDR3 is TGTGCCAGCAAGGGGCCGACTAGACAAAGCACAGATACGCAGTATTTT.

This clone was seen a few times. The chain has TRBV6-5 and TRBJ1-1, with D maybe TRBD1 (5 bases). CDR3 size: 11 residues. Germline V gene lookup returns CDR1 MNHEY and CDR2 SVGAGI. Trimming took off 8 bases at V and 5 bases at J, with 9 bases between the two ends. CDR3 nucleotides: TGTGCCAGCCGCCGGGGGACTGAAGCTTTCTTT. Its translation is CASRRGTEAFF.

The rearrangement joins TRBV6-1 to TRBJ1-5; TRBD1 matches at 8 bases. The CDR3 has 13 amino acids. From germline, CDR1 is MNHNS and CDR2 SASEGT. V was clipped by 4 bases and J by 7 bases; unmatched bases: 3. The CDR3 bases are TGTGCCAGCAGTGTGACAGGGGAACAGCCCCAGCATTTT. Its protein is CASSVTGEQPQHF.

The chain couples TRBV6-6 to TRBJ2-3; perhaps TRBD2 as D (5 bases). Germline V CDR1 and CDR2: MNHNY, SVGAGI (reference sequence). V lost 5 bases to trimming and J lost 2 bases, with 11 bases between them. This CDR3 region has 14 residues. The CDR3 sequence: CASSRGGNTDTQYF. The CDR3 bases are TGTGCCAGCAGTCGCGGAGGAAACACAGATACGCAGTATTTT.

This CDR3 is CASSIISNNQPQHF. DNA for the CDR3: TGTGCCAGTAGTATCATCAGTAACAATCAGCCCCAGCATTTT. The chain employs TRBV19 and TRBJ1-5; no definite D call. Germline V gene sequence: CDR1 LNHDA, CDR2 SQIVND (reference sequence). The CDR3 length is 14 residues. V lost 3 bases and J 3 bases, leaving 9 bases between the germline ends.

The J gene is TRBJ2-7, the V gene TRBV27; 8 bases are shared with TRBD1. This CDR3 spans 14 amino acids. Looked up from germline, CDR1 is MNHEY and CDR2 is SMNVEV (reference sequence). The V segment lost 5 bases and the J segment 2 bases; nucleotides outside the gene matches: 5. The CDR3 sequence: CASSRTGITYEQYF. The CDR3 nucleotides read TGTGCCAGCAGTAGGACAGGGATAACCTACGAGCAGTACTTC.

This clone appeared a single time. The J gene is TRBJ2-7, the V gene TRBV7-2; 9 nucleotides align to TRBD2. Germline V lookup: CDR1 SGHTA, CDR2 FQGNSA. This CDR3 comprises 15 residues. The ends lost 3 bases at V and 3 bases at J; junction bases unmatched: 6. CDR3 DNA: TGTGCCAGCAGCTTGGTAGCTAGCGGGAACTACGAGCAGTACTTC. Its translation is CASSLVASGNYEQYF.